This TCR beta chain was recovered during a study of early T cells in non-severe SARS-CoV-2 infection. Study observations and caveats: The matching step, a VDJdb search, favored anti-spike CD8 responses and missed private and CD4 specificities.

The TCR library protocol attached unique molecular identifiers to the individual cDNA molecules. TCRdb reprocessed the 5' RACE reads via MiXCR and lists one record per CDR3 protein. This repertoire shows about 110,000 distinct CDR3 sequences, 9.5% to 13% found once; its top ten account for 3% to 3.5%. Worth noting for this clonotype: Its target is not known.

The CDR3 extends over 13 amino acids. The germline gives CDR1 DFQATT, CDR2 SNEGSKA (reference sequence). The germline V and J ends were trimmed by 0 bases and 0 bases, with 3 bases remaining between them. This receptor was obtained from an adult who was a healthcare worker with PCR-confirmed SARS-CoV-2 infection or an uninfected control (not recorded which). Input material: whole blood. This sequence joins TRBV20-1 and TRBJ2-1, with D hard to call. This CDR3 reads CSARDTSYNEQFF. CDR3 bases: TGCAGTGCTAGAGATACCTCCTACAATGAGCAGTTCTTC.